Listed here are 18 T cell receptor beta chains from one sample, sequenced in a study of T cell responses to AZD1222 COVID-19 vaccine (dated by TCRdb to about 2021). In the paper's terms, the time point label means: baseline before first vaccination. In light of the paper, this sample's treatment or condition label describes: meningococcal conjugate vaccine given as trial control. Library creation used the immunoSEQ multiplex PCR assay. This immuneACCESS table, as held by TCRdb, lists in-frame sequences with V and J called but not all clones. Of the missing ones, under half trace to an unresolved V gene in checked studies; the others have no known cause. Recorded for this sample are around 53,000 clones; around 83% of them occurred a single time. Together, the top ten hold approximately 19% of the sample. This material consisted of peripheral blood, taken on day 0 of MenACWY control vaccination. The receptors shown here come from an adult in good health.

This clone was detected once. V is TRBV14 and J is TRBJ1-6, with 7 nucleotides matching TRBD1. Germline loops: CDR1 SGHDN, CDR2 FVKESK. The CDR3 consists of 14 residues. Trimming at V came to 1 base and at J to 7 bases, leaving 1 base not matched to a gene. The CDR3 DNA follows: TGTGCCAGCAGCCAAGCAGGGGGAAATTCACCCCTCCACTTT. Translated, it gives CASSQAGGNSPLHF.

The table lists this clone with a count of one. The V gene is TRBV7-3, the J gene TRBJ2-6; maybe TRBD2 (7 bases). CDR1 SGHTA and CDR2 FQGTGA come from the germline V gene. The CDR3 has 18 amino acids. Between the trimmed V and J ends, which lost 0 bases and 0 bases, there was a span of 12 bases. DNA for the CDR3: TGTGCCAGCAGCTTAACAGGGGGAGGGCTCTCTGGGGCCAACGTCCTGACTTTC. This codes for CASSLTGGGLSGANVLTF.

The rearrangement links TRBV20-1 to TRBJ1-5, with D uncertain. The V end was cut by 2 bases, the J end by 4 bases, with 3 bases between. CDR3 size: 11 residues. From germline, CDR1 is DFQATT and CDR2 SNEGSKA (reference sequence). DNA for the CDR3: TGCAGTGCTAGATCTAATCAGCCCCAGCATTTT. This gives the protein CSARSNQPQHF.

The chain combines TRBV2 with TRBJ1-3; D call uncertain. The CDR3 is 17 amino acids. Germline lookup yields CDR1 SNHLY and CDR2 FYNNEI. With 0 bases removed from V and 0 bases from J, the gap between germline ends came to 12 bases. CDR3 residues: CASSEALSWISGNTIYF. CDR3 nucleotide sequence: TGTGCCAGCAGTGAAGCGTTATCATGGATCTCTGGAAACACCATATATTTT. Full variable domain (remainder filled in from reference TRBV2 and TRBJ1-3): EPEVTQTPSHQVTQMGQEVILRCVPISNHLYFYWYRQILGQKVEFLVSFYNNEISEKSEIFDDQFSVERPDGSNFTLKIRSTKLEDSAMYFCASSEALSWISGNTIYFGEGSWLTVV.

This clone has just a few counts. CDR3 protein: CAWTGVNNSPLHF. The CDR3 DNA is TGTGCCTGGACGGGGGTGAATAATTCACCCCTCCACTTT. The V call is TRBV30, the J call TRBJ1-6; perhaps TRBD1 as D (5 bases). The CDR3 runs to 13 residues. Germline values: CDR1 GTSNPN, CDR2 SVGIG (reference sequence). Trimming pared 4 bases from V and 5 bases from J, leaving 9 bases between.

For the CDR3, the DNA is TGTGCCAGCAGCCAAGATGCCCCAACGTCCTCATCCCAGCATTTT. Encoded protein: CASSQDAPTSSSQHF. This chain connects TRBV4-2 to TRBJ1-5; D unresolved. The CDR3 is 15 amino acids. Germline V gene data show CDR1 as LGHNA and CDR2 as YNFKEQ. Between the trimmed V and J ends, which lost 0 bases and 11 bases, there was a span of 17 bases.

The chain carries TRBV10-3 and TRBJ1-2; TRBD1 is a possible D gene (5 bases). Germline lookup yields CDR1 ENHRY and CDR2 SYGVKD. V was pared by 3 bases and J by 2 bases, with 7 bases between. The CDR3 is 13 residues long. The CDR3 DNA is TGTGCCATCAGTGAAAGGGGAAACTATGGCTACACCTTC. Amino acids: CAISERGNYGYTF.

Here the CDR3 DNA reads TGCAGCGTTGCGCCCGGGACAGGGGGTAATGAGCAGTTCTTC. This encodes CSVAPGTGGNEQFF. V and J are TRBV29-1 and TRBJ2-1; 11 bases match TRBD1. Germline V gene lookup returns CDR1 SQVTM and CDR2 ANQGSEA. Trimming at V came to 4 bases and at J to 7 bases, leaving 6 bases not matched to a gene. The CDR3 loop spans 14 amino acids.

The CDR3 reads CATKRTGGAGKAFF. The DNA of the CDR3 is TGTGCCACCAAACGGACAGGGGGCGCAGGAAAAGCTTTCTTT. This chain uses TRBV27 with TRBJ1-1, with 11 bases fitting TRBD1. CDR1 and CDR2 from the germline V gene are MNHEY and SMNVEV (reference sequence). J was trimmed by 9 bases and V by 10 bases; bases with no gene match: 13. The CDR3 runs 14 residues.

The J gene is TRBJ2-3, the V gene TRBV6-5; TRBD2 matches at 9 bases. After removal of 10 bases from V and 2 bases from J, the junction contained 7 bases not matched to a gene. Germline loops: CDR1 MNHEY, CDR2 SVGAGI. The CDR3 contains 14 residues. CDR3 region: CATSSGRPTDTQYF. The CDR3 nucleotides read TGTGCCACCTCAAGCGGGAGGCCCACAGATACGCAGTATTTT.

This clone was found a few times. The chain employs TRBV6-5 and TRBJ2-7, with a weak D call TRBD1 (6 bases). With 10 bases removed from V and 2 bases from J, the gap between germline ends came to 15 bases. The germline CDR1 and CDR2 sequences are MNHEY and SVGAGI. This CDR3 has 13 amino acids. The CDR3 DNA reads as TGTGCCATCGTTACAGGGAATCCCTACGAGCAGTACTTC. Translating gives CAIVTGNPYEQYF.

The chain combines TRBV6-5 with TRBJ2-4; D call uncertain. CDR1 MNHEY and CDR2 SVGAGI come from the germline V gene. The V end was cut by 6 bases, the J end by 0 bases, with 12 bases between. The CDR3 runs to 15 residues. Here the CDR3 reads CASSQQPIAKNIQYF. CDR3 bases: TGTGCCAGCAGCCAACAGCCTATAGCCAAAAACATTCAGTACTTC.

The chain has TRBV10-2 and TRBJ1-3; D remains ambiguous. Per germline, CDR1 WSHSY and CDR2 SAAADI. The CDR3 extends over 13 amino acids. V was trimmed by 0 bases and J by 3 bases, leaving 3 bases between them. The CDR3 DNA is TGCGCCAGCAGTGAGTCAGGTGGAAACACCATATATTTT. Protein: CASSESGGNTIYF.

This clone was counted once. The chain links TRBV2 to TRBJ2-2; D is undetermined. V lost 7 bases, J lost 2 bases, and 11 bases lay in between. Germline CDR1 SNHLY, CDR2 FYNNEI. This CDR3 is built from 14 residues. The CDR3 DNA reads TGTGCCAGCAAGCCCGGACCTAACACCGGGGAGCTGTTTTTT. It encodes CASKPGPNTGELFF.

In nucleotides, the CDR3 is TGTGCCAGCTCACCACCTGGAGTAGGGGCCACCGGGGAGCTGTTTTTT. Protein sequence: CASSPPGVGATGELFF. The gene calls are TRBV18 and TRBJ2-2, with a possible D match to TRBD1 (5 bases). Germline V CDR1 and CDR2: KGHSH, LQKENI. The CDR3 covers 16 residues. V was pared by 0 bases and J by 4 bases, with 12 bases between.

The rearrangement joins TRBV9 to TRBJ2-1; 7 nucleotides agree with TRBD2. V lost 3 bases and J lost 3; bases outside the gene matches: 12. CDR1 and CDR2 from the germline V gene are SGDLS and YYNGEE. The CDR3 loop spans 17 amino acids. CDR3 region: CASSARGDRVDYNEQFF. CDR3 DNA: TGTGCCAGCAGCGCCCGGGGGGATAGAGTTGACTACAATGAGCAGTTCTTC.

A few counts support this clone. As DNA, the CDR3 is TGTGCCAGCAAGTGGACTAGCGGGAAAGCGAACACCGGGGAGCTGTTTTTT. Its protein is CASKWTSGKANTGELFF. The rearrangement joins TRBV2 to TRBJ2-2; 12 nucleotides line up with TRBD2. CDR1 is SNHLY and CDR2 is FYNNEI in the germline V gene. The CDR3 length is 17 residues. J gave up 0 bases and V 7 bases, and 6 bases lay outside the gene matches.

The genes are TRBV5-1 and TRBJ2-1; 15 nucleotides align to TRBD2. The CDR3 spans 18 residues. CDR1 and CDR2 from the germline V gene are SGHRS and YFSETQ. With 3 bases clipped from V and 6 bases from J, the junction kept 10 bases outside the gene matches. The CDR3 DNA sequence: TGCGCCAGCAGCTCTGGACTAGCGGGAGGGCCTTTCAGCAATGAGCAGTTCTTC. It codes for CASSSGLAGGPFSNEQFF.